What follows describes a single T cell receptor (beta chain). The table lists this clone with many counts. Its specific antigen is unknown. One base away there is no much larger clone; base qualities are not given. The CDR3 covers 14 residues, taking in both the cysteine and the phenylalanine. The read is trimmed to its CDR3 DNA, 42 bases read in frame from base 1. Trimming at the junction amounts to 6 bases on V and 4 bases on J, and the germline ends lie 14 bases apart. CDR1 and CDR2 were assigned from the germline V gene as KGHSH and LQKENI. The data originate from a study of shared clonotypes between healthy human individuals (TCRdb year 2020). Background for the entire study: The cohort included three men and a couple of women between 18 and 49 years of age. Blood TCR repertoires of about 5 healthy adults were deeply sequenced to estimate repertoire size and the extent of clonotype sharing between individuals. Per donor, three plates each were used for CD4 naive and CD4 memory, two for CD8 naive, and one for CD8 memory. To increase sequencing depth and limit assay-specific biases, TCR repertoire library preparation and sequencing were carried out by different laboratories using diverse techniques. Per donor, leukapheresis produced somewhere between about 0.85 and 8.9 billion PBMCs. General study outcomes and caveats: When four donors were compared, the shared fraction of clonotypes was about 5% for naive CD4, about 4% for naive CD8, about 2.5% for memory CD4, and 0.35% to 0.4% for memory CD8. Pairwise subsampling led to the expectation that sequencing depth would affect the degree of clonotype sharing among donors. Even with the large sequencing depth, rarefaction of the sorted-subset datasets indicated that sequencing was incomplete. Larger estimated clonotype richness was generally found for naive subsets than for memory subsets. Because the study included a small number of donors, the genetic and exposure-history diversity represented was limited. Compared with non-shared clonotypes, clonotypes shared by all four sorted-subset donors had higher generation probabilities. Sampling was restricted to blood, and TCR repertoires in tissues likely differ from the TCR repertoires found in blood.

Using the deep immunoSEQ assay, TCR CDR3 regions were amplified from genomic DNA by multiplex PCR. Extracted genomic DNA from each cell subset was spread evenly across all wells of several immunoSEQ 96-well plates, with each plate serving as a replicate. For sorted subsets, approximately 210 ng genomic DNA, equal to 30,000 to 35,000 T cell genomes, was loaded into each replicate PCR. Purified libraries were measured with a Qubit 3.0 fluorometer, size-checked on a Bioanalyzer 2100, and measured again with the KAPA Library Quantification kit. Every immunoSEQ 96-well plate was sequenced on a separate single-read 150-cycle Illumina NextSeq 550 flow cell. On the study's bioinformatics: Because the immunoSEQ output included only junctional sequences and no quality scores, the filtering could not be the same as the filtering used for full-length reads. To assign V/J genes and CDR3, sequences were annotated using PyIR, a Python wrapper for IgBLAST v1.9, with IMGT germline references. Any read was removed if the V/J assignment was weak (E-value above 1e-6), the CDR3 was missing, or the read contained stop codons, out-of-frame junctions, or ambiguous translated residues. A V3J clonotype was defined by an identical inferred V gene, J gene, and CDR3 amino acid sequence. To compute the percentage overlap between repertoires, the number of shared unique clonotypes was divided by the size of the smaller repertoire. RTK rarefaction, the Chao1 estimator, and Recon v2.1 estimates of unobserved clonotypes were used to assess repertoire richness. Generation probabilities for all TCRbeta clonotypes obtained by the gDNA method from a few donors were computed using OLGA. TCRdb provides this immuneACCESS table in a form limited to in-frame rearrangements. Some clones are lacking; in checked studies, under half of them reflect an unresolved V gene, and why the rest are absent is not known. Clone size and V and J calls were adopted from that table, with D and trimming inferred from the DNA. This sample comprises roughly 86,000 clones, almost 70% of them detected only once. Jointly, the top ten make up 50% of the sample.

The donors were healthy, HIV-negative adults with no recently reported acute infections or vaccinations. All donors were Caucasian adults living in Nashville, Tennessee, USA. The CD8 memory samples were a combination of magnetically selected CD45RO+ cells and CCR7-negative CD45RA+ effector memory (TemRA) cells. After blood collection by leukapheresis, PBMCs were isolated using Ficoll-Histopaque density gradient centrifugation and then cryopreserved in the vapor phase of liquid nitrogen. Analytical flow cytometry was used to check the purity and quantity of each magnetically sorted T cell population. Genomic DNA was isolated from each sorted fraction and quantified by UV absorbance on a Nanodrop 2000c.

The sample was memory CD8+ T cells sorted from blood. What the cell subset or site label conveys for this sample: CD45RO+ cells pooled with CCR7-negative TemRA cells. The chain joins TRBV18 to TRBJ2-3, and perhaps TRBD1 as D gene, on 5 matching bases. This TCR came from a young man in good health. The CDR3 protein: CASSPGRAPDTQYF. The DNA sequence reads TGTGCCAGCTCCCCGGGCAGGGCGCCAGATACGCAGTATTTT.